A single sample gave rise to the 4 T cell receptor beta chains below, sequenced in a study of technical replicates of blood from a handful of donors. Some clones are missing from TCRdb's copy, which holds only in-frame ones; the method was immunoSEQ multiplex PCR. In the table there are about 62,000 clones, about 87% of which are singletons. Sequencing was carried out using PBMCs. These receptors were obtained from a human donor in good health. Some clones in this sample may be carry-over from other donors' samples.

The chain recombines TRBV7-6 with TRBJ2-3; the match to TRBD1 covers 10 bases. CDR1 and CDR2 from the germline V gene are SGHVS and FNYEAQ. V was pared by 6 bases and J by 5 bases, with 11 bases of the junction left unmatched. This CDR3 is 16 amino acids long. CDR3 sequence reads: CASSSPGQGSQDTQYF. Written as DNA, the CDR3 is TGTGCCAGCAGTTCCCCGGGACAGGGGTCGCAAGATACGCAGTATTTT.

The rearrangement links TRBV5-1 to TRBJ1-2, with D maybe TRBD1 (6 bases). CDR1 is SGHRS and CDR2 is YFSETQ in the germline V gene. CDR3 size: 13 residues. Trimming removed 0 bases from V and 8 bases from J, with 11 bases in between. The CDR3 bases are TGCGCCAGCAGCTTGGTTGGGCAGGGGGGCTACACCTTC. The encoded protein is CASSLVGQGGYTF.

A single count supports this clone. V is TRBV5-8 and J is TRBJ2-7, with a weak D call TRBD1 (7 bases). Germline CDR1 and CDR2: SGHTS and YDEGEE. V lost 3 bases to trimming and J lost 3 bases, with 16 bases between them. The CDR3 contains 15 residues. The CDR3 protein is CASSSRGDASYEQYF. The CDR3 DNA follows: TGTGCCAGCAGCTCCAGGGGGGACGCAAGCTACGAGCAGTACTTC. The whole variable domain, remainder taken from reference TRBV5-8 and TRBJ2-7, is EAGVTQSPTHLIKTRGQQATLRCSPISGHTSVYWYQQALGLGLQFLLWYDEGEERNRGNFPPRFSGRQFPNYSSELNVNALELEDSALYLCASSSRGDASYEQYFGPGTRLTVT.

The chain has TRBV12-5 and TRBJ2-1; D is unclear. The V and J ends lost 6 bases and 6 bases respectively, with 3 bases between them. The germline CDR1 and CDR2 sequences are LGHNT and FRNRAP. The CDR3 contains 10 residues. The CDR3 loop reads CASGSNEQFF. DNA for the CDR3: TGTGCTAGTGGGAGCAATGAGCAGTTCTTC.